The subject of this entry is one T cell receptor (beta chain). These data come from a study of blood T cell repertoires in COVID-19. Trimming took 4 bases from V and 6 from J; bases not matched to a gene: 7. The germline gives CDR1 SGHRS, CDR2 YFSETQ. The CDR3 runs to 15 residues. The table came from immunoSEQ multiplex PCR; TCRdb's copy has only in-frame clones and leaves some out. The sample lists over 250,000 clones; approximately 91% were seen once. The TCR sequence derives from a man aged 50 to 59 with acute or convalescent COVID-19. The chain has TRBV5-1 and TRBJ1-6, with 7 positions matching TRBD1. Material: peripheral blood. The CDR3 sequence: CASSTGTAFNSPLHF. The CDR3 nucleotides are TGCGCCAGCAGCACTGGGACAGCCTTTAATTCACCCCTCCACTTT.